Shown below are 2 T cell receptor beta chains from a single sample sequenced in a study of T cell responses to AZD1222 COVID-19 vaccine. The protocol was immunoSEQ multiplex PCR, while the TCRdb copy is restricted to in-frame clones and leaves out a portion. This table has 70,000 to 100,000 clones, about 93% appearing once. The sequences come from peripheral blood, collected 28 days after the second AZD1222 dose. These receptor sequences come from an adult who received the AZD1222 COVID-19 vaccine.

CDR3 nucleotides: TGTGCCAGCAGCTTTGAAGGGAATCAGCCCCAGCATTTT. Translated, it gives CASSFEGNQPQHF. The V and J genes are TRBV5-4 and TRBJ1-5; D remains ambiguous. Deletions cut 2 bases from V and 4 bases from J, with 7 bases between. This CDR3 has 13 residues. Germline V gene sequence: CDR1 SGHNT, CDR2 YYREEE (reference sequence).

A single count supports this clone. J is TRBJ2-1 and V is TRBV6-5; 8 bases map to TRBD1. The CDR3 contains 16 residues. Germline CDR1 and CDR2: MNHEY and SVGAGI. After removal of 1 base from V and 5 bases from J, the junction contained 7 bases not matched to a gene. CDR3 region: CASSYLGRGLDNEQFF. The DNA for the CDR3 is TGTGCCAGCAGTTACTTAGGCAGGGGGCTGGACAATGAGCAGTTCTTC.